Reported below is one T cell receptor beta chain. Its target is unknown. The source of the sample is a study of cytomegalovirus exposure and HLA in healthy donors. Looked up from germline, CDR1 is SQVTM and CDR2 is ANQGSEA. The CDR3 sequence is 14 residues long. J was trimmed by 0 bases and V by 6 bases; bases with no gene match: 6. Study-level results: Later work showed greater clonal expansion in HLA-associated TCR beta chains than in equally common others. The likely explanation for a cluster of highly shared sequence variants was sequencing artifact.

PCR used 60 Vbeta primers and 13 Jbeta primers. Data came from immunoSEQ multiplex PCR; TCRdb stores just in-frame clones and leaves some out. Of 180,000 or so clones detected, approximately 82% appear once; the ten largest clones hold about 8%. The receptor's source is a woman in her 40s in good health and CMV-seropositive. The rearrangement uses TRBV29-1 and TRBJ2-3, with 7 bases that match TRBD2. The specimen sequenced was PBMCs. The CDR3 loop is CSVAAGTSTDTQYF. DNA for the CDR3: TGCAGCGTAGCAGCGGGGACTAGCACAGATACGCAGTATTTT.